A selection of T cell receptor beta chains follows, all from one sample in a study of cytomegalovirus exposure and HLA in healthy donors. Profiled with immunoSEQ multiplex PCR; TCRdb holds only in-frame clones, not every one. The table shows under 400,000 clones, with around 90% occurring only once. The sample consisted of PBMCs. These receptors all stem from a man younger than 40 in good health and CMV-seronegative. The CDR3 runs from the conserved cysteine through the conserved F or W. The D gene is left open where the match is weak. Rows may omit the clone size; those that give it use once, few, many or a size class.

v_gene	j_gene	len	abundance	d_gene	CDR3aa	CDR3nt
TRBV18	TRBJ2-5	14	.	.	CASSPTAGQETQYF	TGTGCCAGCTCACCCACGGCAGGCCAAGAGACCCAGTACTTC
TRBV5-6	TRBJ2-3	15	.	.	CASSLRLLAPDTQYF	TGTGCCAGCAGCTTGAGACTCCTGGCGCCAGATACGCAGTATTTT
TRBV9	TRBJ2-7	14	.	TRBD2	CASSVGSGEYEQYF	TGTGCCAGCAGCGTAGGTAGCGGGGAGTACGAGCAGTACTTC
TRBV7-6	TRBJ2-5	15	once	.	CASSLRETGDETQYF	TGTGCCAGCAGCTTAAGGGAGACGGGCGACGAGACCCAGTACTTC
TRBV5-1	TRBJ1-1	15	.	.	CASSLVSGGYTEAFF	TGCGCCAGCAGCTTGGTTTCGGGGGGGTACACTGAAGCTTTCTTT
TRBV6-6	TRBJ1-4	16	.	TRBD1	CASTQRLTGGSEKLFF	TGTGCCAGCACCCAGCGACTGACAGGGGGCTCTGAAAAACTGTTTTTT
TRBV5-1	TRBJ1-1	16	.	TRBD1	CASSSGQGNPPTEAFF	TGCGCCAGCAGCTCGGGACAGGGGAATCCTCCGACTGAAGCTTTCTTT
TRBV6-6	TRBJ1-2	15	.	TRBD1	CASSSRQGAPGGYTF	TGTGCCAGCAGTTCCCGACAGGGCGCCCCGGGGGGCTACACCTTC
TRBV29-1	TRBJ1-2	14	.	TRBD1	CSVDTTGIDYGYTF	TGCAGCGTTGATACGACAGGGATTGACTATGGCTACACCTTC
TRBV25-1	TRBJ1-2	16	.	.	CASSEWSPGEESGYTF	TGTGCCAGCAGTGAATGGAGTCCAGGGGAAGAGAGTGGCTACACCTTC
TRBV18	TRBJ1-1	14	.	TRBD1	CASSAGQGSPEAFF	TGTGCCAGCTCAGCTGGACAGGGGTCCCCTGAAGCTTTCTTT
TRBV5-4	TRBJ2-5	15	.	.	CASSGGTDPQETQYF	TGTGCCAGCAGCGGCGGGACGGACCCTCAAGAGACCCAGTACTTC
TRBV5-1	TRBJ2-1	16	.	TRBD2	CASSLVVSGLVNEQFF	TGCGCCAGCAGCCTCGTGGTTAGCGGGCTGGTCAATGAGCAGTTCTTC
TRBV25-1	TRBJ1-1	14	once	.	CASSEWGVDTEAFF	TGTGCCAGCAGTGAATGGGGGGTTGACACTGAAGCTTTCTTT
TRBV5-6	TRBJ2-5	15	.	TRBD2	CASTLIAGGLETQYF	TGTGCCAGCACCTTGATAGCGGGGGGGTTGGAGACCCAGTACTTC
TRBV7-9	TRBJ2-7	14	few	TRBD2	CASSSTGGGYEQYF	TGTGCCAGCAGCTCCACCGGGGGGGGATACGAGCAGTACTTC